Listed below are T cell receptor beta chains from one sample, sequenced in a study of CD8+ T cells in alopecia areata. The protocol was immunoSEQ multiplex PCR, while the TCRdb copy is restricted to in-frame clones and leaves out a portion. Here the sample spans 140,000 or so clones, 62% being singletons. The specimen sequenced was CD8+ T cells sorted from blood. The receptors were sampled from a human donor in good health. CDR3s include the opening cysteine and the closing phenylalanine or tryptophan. Fields, in order: clone size, D gene, V gene, J gene, CDR3 protein, CDR3 DNA. D genes are given only for firm matches. Clone size appears in some rows only: once, few, many, or a class for an expanded clone.

>NA|NA|TRBV20-1|TRBJ2-7
CSAIAGNEQYF
TGCAGTGCTATTGCAGGGAACGAGCAGTACTTC
>NA|TRBD1|TRBV4-1|TRBJ2-7
CASSQRTGGYEQYF
TGCGCCAGCAGCCAAAGGACAGGGGGCTACGAGCAGTACTTC
>NA|NA|TRBV5-1|TRBJ1-1
CASSLAATEAFF
TGCGCCAGCAGCTTGGCCGCCACTGAAGCTTTCTTT
>NA|TRBD2|TRBV19|TRBJ2-1
CASSITLAGGMDEQFF
TGTGCCAGTAGTATAACCCTAGCGGGAGGGATGGATGAGCAGTTCTTC
>NA|NA|TRBV6-6|TRBJ1-2
CASSYFRGNYGYTF
TGTGCCAGCAGTTACTTTCGGGGTAACTATGGCTACACCTTC
>NA|NA|TRBV5-8|TRBJ1-2
CASSLGQAFGYTF
TGTGCCAGCAGCTTGGGACAGGCCTTCGGCTACACCTTC
>NA|TRBD2|TRBV28|TRBJ2-7
CASSFSREGQPSSYEQYF
TGTGCCAGCAGTTTTTCGCGGGAGGGCCAGCCGAGCTCCTACGAGCAGTACTTC
>NA|TRBD2|TRBV29-1|TRBJ2-1
CSVEGGTGGSYNEQFF
TGCAGCGTTGAAGGGGGGACGGGAGGGTCCTACAATGAGCAGTTCTTC
>NA|NA|TRBV11-2|TRBJ2-7
CASSLAGLASYEQYF
TGTGCCAGCAGCTTAGCAGGGTTGGCATCCTACGAGCAGTACTTC
>NA|NA|TRBV9|TRBJ2-7
CASSVGTTYEQYF
TGTGCCAGCAGCGTTGGCACAACCTACGAGCAGTACTTC
>NA|NA|TRBV5-6|TRBJ2-7
CASSEIDGETSYEQYF
TGTGCCAGCAGCGAAATCGATGGGGAGACCTCCTACGAGCAGTACTTC
>NA|TRBD1|TRBV6-1|TRBJ1-4
CASSSLTGDGEKLFF
TGTGCCAGCAGTTCCTTGACAGGGGACGGTGAAAAACTGTTTTTT
>NA|TRBD1|TRBV7-9|TRBJ2-7
CASTPRGQAYEQYF
TGTGCCAGCACCCCTCGGGGACAGGCCTACGAGCAGTACTTC
>NA|NA|TRBV27|TRBJ2-2
CASSFRAGELFF
TGTGCCAGCAGTTTCCGGGCCGGGGAGCTGTTTTTT
>NA|NA|TRBV11-1|TRBJ2-7
CASSLEGGGSYEQYF
TGTGCCAGCAGCTTAGAAGGGGGTGGCTCCTACGAGCAGTACTTC
>few|NA|TRBV7-9|TRBJ1-1
CASSGSNEAFF
TGTGCCAGCAGCGGATCAAATGAAGCTTTCTTT
>NA|TRBD2|TRBV10-2|TRBJ2-2
CASSEFSGGNTGELFF
TGCGCCAGCAGTGAGTTTAGCGGGGGGAACACCGGGGAGCTGTTTTTT
>NA|TRBD1|TRBV5-1|TRBJ2-1
CASSLKQGDDEQFF
TGCGCCAGCAGCTTGAAGCAGGGGGATGATGAGCAGTTCTTC
>NA|NA|TRBV9|TRBJ2-6
CASSAGQGNSGANVLTF
TGTGCCAGCAGCGCGGGGCAGGGGAATTCTGGGGCCAACGTCCTGACTTTC
>NA|NA|TRBV29-1|TRBJ1-3
CSVVEMSFSGNTIYF
TGCAGCGTTGTGGAGATGTCCTTCTCTGGAAACACCATATATTTT
>NA|TRBD1|TRBV30|TRBJ2-7
CACDRGSYEQYF
TGTGCCTGCGACAGGGGATCCTACGAGCAGTACTTC
>NA|TRBD2|TRBV2|TRBJ2-5
CASSELADQETQYF
TGTGCCAGCAGCGAACTAGCGGATCAAGAGACCCAGTACTTC
>NA|TRBD1|TRBV11-2|TRBJ2-7
CASSSELTGYYEQYF
TGTGCCAGCAGCTCCGAATTGACAGGGTACTACGAGCAGTACTTC